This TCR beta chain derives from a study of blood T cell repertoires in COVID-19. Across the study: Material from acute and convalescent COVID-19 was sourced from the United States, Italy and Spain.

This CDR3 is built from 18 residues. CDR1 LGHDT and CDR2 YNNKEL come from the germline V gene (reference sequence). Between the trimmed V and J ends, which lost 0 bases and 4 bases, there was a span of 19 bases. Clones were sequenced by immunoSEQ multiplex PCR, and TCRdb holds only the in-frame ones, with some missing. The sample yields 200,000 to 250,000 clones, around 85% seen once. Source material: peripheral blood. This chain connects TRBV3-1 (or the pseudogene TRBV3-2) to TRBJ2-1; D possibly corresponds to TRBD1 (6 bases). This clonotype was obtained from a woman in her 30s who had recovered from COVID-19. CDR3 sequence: CASSQEGGGVGGYNEQFF. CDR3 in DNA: TGTGCCAGCAGCCAAGAAGGAGGTGGCGTAGGGGGTTACAATGAGCAGTTCTTC.